The 14 T cell receptor beta chains given below trace back to one sample, sequenced in a study of CD8 T cells in Susac syndrome. It was with random hexamers that roughly 0.5 to 1 ug RNA was reverse transcribed. TCRdb reanalysed the immunoSEQ multiplex PCR reads using MiXCR and keeps one entry per CDR3 protein. The repertoire has about 240,000 distinct CDR3 sequences, 90% to 97% of them found once; the top ten carry about 0.095%. The source material was CD4+ T cells from PBMCs. The origin of the receptors is a human donor with Susac syndrome.

The V call is TRBV3-1, the J call TRBJ1-3; D is unclear. The V end lost 1 base, the J end lost 4 bases, and 8 bases lay between the germline ends. Germline V gene data show CDR1 as LGHDT and CDR2 as YNNKEL (reference sequence). This CDR3 spans 14 amino acids. This CDR3 is CASSQVTIGNTIYF. CDR3 coding DNA: TGTGCCAGCAGCCAAGTCACAATCGGAAACACCATATATTTT.

The gene calls are TRBV30 and TRBJ2-1, with D perhaps being TRBD1 or TRBD2 (6 bases each). This CDR3 contains 14 residues. V was clipped by 2 bases and J by 12 bases, with 20 bases between them. Per germline, CDR1 GTSNPN and CDR2 SVGIG (reference sequence). In DNA form, the CDR3 reads TGTGCCTGGAGTAGGGGAGCAAATGAGGGGGGGCAGTTCTTC. Its translation: CAWSRGANEGGQFF. Variable domain in full (rest from reference TRBV30 and TRBJ2-1): SQTIHQWPATLVQPVGSPLSLECTVEGTSNPNLYWYRQAAGRGLQLLFYSVGIGQISSEVPQNLSASRPQDRQFILSSKKLLLSDSGFYLCAWSRGANEGGQFFGPGTRLTVL.

This chain joins TRBV9 and TRBJ2-3; unclear D gene. The germline V gene has CDR1 SGDLS and CDR2 YYNGEE. This CDR3 region has 14 residues. Trimming shortened V by 0 bases and J by 6 bases, and 11 bases separated the two germline ends. The CDR3 DNA sequence: TGTGCCAGCAGCGTAGCTGGCCTCCTGGATACGCAGTATTTT. It encodes CASSVAGLLDTQYF.

The CDR3 DNA follows: TGTGCCAGCACCGATGGAGGTTCTCACTATGGCTACACCTTC. Amino acid sequence: CASTDGGSHYGYTF. The chain is built from TRBV9 and TRBJ1-2; D unclear. The CDR3 loop spans 14 amino acids. V was clipped by 6 bases and J by 3 bases, with 15 bases between them. The V gene's germline CDR1 is SGDLS and CDR2 YYNGEE. Full variable domain (rest looked up from reference TRBV9 and TRBJ1-2): DSGVTQTPKHLITATGQRVTLRCSPRSGDLSVYWYQQSLDQGLQFLIQYYNGEERAKGNILERFSAQQFPDLHSELNLSSLELGDSALYFCASTDGGSHYGYTFGSGTRLTVV.

The chain carries TRBV2 and TRBJ2-5, with D perhaps assigned TRBD1 or TRBD2 (5 bases each). This CDR3 region has 16 residues. Germline lookup yields CDR1 SNHLY and CDR2 FYNNEI. Deletions cut 6 bases from V and 2 bases from J, with 19 bases between. CDR3 protein: CASRLQPGRRQETQYF. The CDR3, as DNA: TGTGCCAGCAGACTTCAACCGGGACGCAGACAAGAGACCCAGTACTTC.

The chain recombines TRBV20-1 with TRBJ1-2; weak D call: TRBD1 (6 bases). Trimming pared 4 bases from V and 3 bases from J, leaving 12 bases between. In germline, CDR1 is DFQATT, CDR2 SNEGSKA (reference sequence). This CDR3 is 13 amino acids long. CDR3 coding DNA: TGCAGTGCTAAGTGGGGGCGCCACTATGGCTACACCTTC. Residues: CSAKWGRHYGYTF.

The rearrangement links TRBV9 to TRBJ2-3, with 7 bases matching TRBD2. J gave up 5 bases and V 0 bases, and 9 bases lay outside the gene matches. Germline loops: CDR1 SGDLS, CDR2 YYNGEE. CDR3 length equals 16 residues. The CDR3 region has the DNA TGTGCCAGCAGCGTAGGGGGGACGACTAGCCAAGATACGCAGTATTTT. Its translation: CASSVGGTTSQDTQYF.

In its sample, this clonotype was seen once. This chain joins TRBV5-1 and TRBJ1-1; 7 nucleotides align to TRBD1. Looked up from germline, CDR1 is SGHRS and CDR2 is YFSETQ. The junction had 4 bases not matched to a gene; V was cut back by 2 bases and J by 6 bases. This CDR3 has 13 residues. The CDR3 coding sequence is TGCGCCAGCAGCTTCACAGGGGCCGCTGAAGCTTTCTTT. Residues: CASSFTGAAEAFF.

V usage is TRBV29-1 and J usage is TRBJ2-7; the match to TRBD2 covers 10 bases. Germline lookup yields CDR1 SQVTM and CDR2 ANQGSEA. V shed 2 bases and J 3 bases; nucleotides not matched to a gene: 1. The length of the CDR3 is 13 residues. This CDR3 reads CSVELAGDYEQYF. In nucleotides, the CDR3 is TGCAGCGTTGAACTAGCGGGAGACTACGAGCAGTACTTC.

The rearrangement joins TRBV7-9 to TRBJ2-7, with D uncertain. The V gene lost 5 bases and the J gene lost 2 bases, with 19 bases spanning the gap. The CDR3 is 16 amino acids. The germline V gene encodes CDR1 SEHNR and CDR2 FQNEAQ (reference sequence). The CDR3 sequence: CASSLSWDINPYEQYF. In DNA, the CDR3 is TGTGCCAGCAGCCTTAGTTGGGATATTAACCCCTACGAGCAGTACTTC.

This clonotype appeared once. The chain combines TRBV20-1 with TRBJ2-5, with 11 nucleotides matching TRBD2. Germline V gene sequence: CDR1 DFQATT, CDR2 SNEGSKA (reference sequence). J gave up 5 bases and V 2 bases, and 10 bases lay outside the gene matches. CDR3 length equals 16 residues. Here the CDR3 reads CSARSASSGRMETQYF. DNA of the CDR3: TGCAGTGCTAGATCTGCGTCTAGCGGGAGGATGGAGACCCAGTACTTC.

The chain links TRBV28 to TRBJ1-2; D remains unclear. This CDR3 region has 10 residues. Per the germline V gene, CDR1 is MDHEN and CDR2 is SYDVKM. Deletions cut 5 bases from V and 7 bases from J, with 5 bases between. The DNA of the CDR3 is TGTGCCAGCAGTGGCAGTGGCTACACCTTC. Translation: CASSGSGYTF.

Only one count was recorded for this clonotype. The V gene is TRBV18, the J gene TRBJ2-5; D is undetermined. In germline, CDR1 is KGHSH, CDR2 LQKENI. Trimming left V 2 bases short and J 3 bases short, with 4 bases between. There are 12 residues in the CDR3. Here the CDR3 DNA reads TGTGCCAGCTCACCATATGAAGAGACCCAGTACTTC. It yields the protein CASSPYEETQYF.

This clonotype was observed a single time. The chain recombines TRBV11-3 with TRBJ2-1; 9 positions match TRBD2. Trimming cost V 3 bases and J 0 bases; bases outside gene matches: 12. This CDR3 region has 19 residues. Germline CDR1 and CDR2: SGHNT and YENEEA. The CDR3 loop reads CASSFDSGSTAFSYNEQFF. The DNA for the CDR3 is TGTGCCAGCAGCTTCGATAGCGGGAGCACGGCATTCTCCTACAATGAGCAGTTCTTC.